This record covers a single T cell receptor beta chain. What it recognizes is unknown. There were eight separate reactions per sample in which cDNA was made. TCRdb re-called the 5' RACE reads and shows each CDR3 protein once, DNA omitted. The sample data list 350,000 to 400,000 distinct CDR3 sequences. Blood samples, whole and unsorted for T cells, yielded the isolated total RNA. The source of the sample is a study of monozygotic twins with inflammatory bowel disease. Study-wide findings and caveats: No detectable difference in repertoire similarity separated concordant from discordant twins, possibly as a result of limited power.

This CDR3 has 15 amino acids. The germline CDR1 and CDR2 sequences are DFQATT and SNEGSKA (reference sequence). The gene calls are TRBV20-1 and TRBJ2-7; the TCRdb call, TRBD1, lacks DNA for checking. What was sequenced was blood. This sequence originates from a human donor with ulcerative colitis or Crohn's disease, or a healthy co-twin of an affected twin (not recorded which). The CDR3: CSPHPGQGATYEQYF.